Each of the 18 T cell receptor beta chains below was sequenced from the same sample in a study of cytomegalovirus exposure and HLA in healthy donors. In the PCR, 60 Vbeta and 13 Jbeta primers were used. Sequenced by immunoSEQ multiplex PCR; TCRdb stores in-frame clones only, minus some. This table holds 250,000 to 350,000 clones, 80% to 90% found once. Material for sequencing was PBMCs. The receptor source for this set is a middle-aged man in good health and CMV-seropositive.

V gene TRBV19 combines with J gene TRBJ1-2, with no clear D. The CDR3 totals 14 residues. V was clipped by 5 bases and J by 6 bases, with 16 bases between them. Germline CDR1 is LNHDA and CDR2 is SQIVND (reference sequence). The CDR3: CASSPGINSDGYTF. The CDR3 nucleotides read TGTGCCAGTAGTCCCGGGATAAATAGTGATGGCTACACCTTC.

This chain links TRBV25-1 with TRBJ2-3, with D possibly being TRBD2 (6 bases). CDR1 is MGHDK, CDR2 SYGVNS, per germline. Trimming removed 4 bases from V and 3 bases from J, with 14 bases in between. This CDR3 contains 15 residues. The CDR3: CASSAHVAGTDTQYF. For the CDR3, the DNA is TGTGCCAGCAGTGCCCACGTGGCGGGGACAGATACGCAGTATTTT.

The chain has TRBV29-1 and TRBJ2-5, with 8 bases fitting TRBD2. The CDR3 is made up of 12 amino acids. V was clipped by 5 bases and J by 4 bases; unmatched bases: 3. The germline CDR1 and CDR2 sequences are SQVTM and ANQGSEA. The CDR3 nucleotides read TGCAGCGTTAGCGGGAGTCGAGAGACCCAGTACTTC. Protein product: CSVSGSRETQYF. The complete variable domain, with remaining parts taken from reference TRBV29-1 and TRBJ2-5, reads SAVISQKPSRDICQRGTSLTIQCQVDSQVTMMFWYRQQPGQSLTLIATANQGSEATYESGFVIDKFPISRPNLTFSTLTVSNMSPEDSSIYLCSVSGSRETQYFGPGTRLLVL.

The chain couples TRBV5-1 to TRBJ2-2, with unresolved D. Germline loops: CDR1 SGHRS, CDR2 YFSETQ. Deletions cut 0 bases from V and 0 bases from J, with 9 bases between. CDR3 size: 16 residues. CDR3 protein: CASSLVPGSNTGELFF. The CDR3 nucleotides are TGCGCCAGCAGCTTGGTTCCCGGTTCGAACACCGGGGAGCTGTTTTTT.

The rearrangement joins TRBV2 to TRBJ1-2; TRBD1 is a possible D gene (5 bases). Germline CDR1 SNHLY, CDR2 FYNNEI. Trimming removed 6 bases at V and 4 bases at J, with 15 bases between. The CDR3 is made up of 14 amino acids. DNA for the CDR3: TGTGCCAGCAGCATATCAGGGTACGGCTATGGCTACACCTTC. Translated: CASSISGYGYGYTF.

The V gene is TRBV28, the J gene TRBJ2-7; D unclear. V lost 2 bases and J 0 bases, leaving 8 bases between the germline ends. The germline gives CDR1 MDHEN, CDR2 SYDVKM. There are 14 residues in the CDR3. CDR3 region: CASSLTRGSYEQYF. CDR3 bases: TGTGCCAGCAGTTTAACGCGTGGCTCCTACGAGCAGTACTTC. Filled out from reference TRBV28 and TRBJ2-7, the complete variable domain reads DVKVTQSSRYLVKRTGEKVFLECVQDMDHENMFWYRQDPGLGLRLIYFSYDVKMKEKGDIPEGYSVSREKKERFSLILESASTNQTSMYLCASSLTRGSYEQYFGPGTRLTVT.

This chain joins TRBV5-5 and TRBJ1-5, with 7 positions matching TRBD1. The junction had 6 bases not matched to a gene; V was cut back by 3 bases and J by 3 bases. This CDR3 is built from 15 residues. Per germline, CDR1 SGHKS and CDR2 YYEKEE (reference sequence). The CDR3 DNA sequence: TGTGCCAGCAGCTCGGACAGGATATCCAATCAGCCCCAGCATTTT. Translated: CASSSDRISNQPQHF.

Notes on this clone: This specimen includes other DNA sequences encoding the same CDR3. This sequence joins TRBV20-1 and TRBJ2-7; D not resolved. The CDR3 runs 11 residues. V lost 0 bases, J lost 4 bases, and 4 bases lay in between. The germline gives CDR1 DFQATT, CDR2 SNEGSKA (reference sequence). CDR3 sequence (DNA): TGCAGTGCTAGAGATTCTTACGAGCAGTACTTC. It is translated as CSARDSYEQYF.

This clone showed up just once. The chain joins TRBV27 to TRBJ2-3; 9 bases map to TRBD1. CDR1 and CDR2 (germline): MNHEY, SMNVEV (reference sequence). J was trimmed by 2 bases and V by 10 bases; bases with no gene match: 10. The CDR3 length is 15 residues. CDR3 nucleotides: TGTGCCACCTACGGGACAGGGCTACCCACAGATACGCAGTATTTT. It codes for CATYGTGLPTDTQYF.

The chain has TRBV27 and TRBJ2-1, with 9 bases fitting TRBD1. Germline V gene data show CDR1 as MNHEY and CDR2 as SMNVEV (reference sequence). The CDR3 length is 15 residues. V lost 7 bases to trimming and J lost 2 bases; unmatched junction nucleotides: 6. Written as DNA, the CDR3 is TGTGCCAGCATAGACAGGGGGAGAACCTACAATGAGCAGTTCTTC. Amino acid sequence: CASIDRGRTYNEQFF.

This chain connects TRBV10-3 to TRBJ2-2; 8 bases match TRBD2. Germline values: CDR1 ENHRY, CDR2 SYGVKD. With 2 bases clipped from V and 8 bases from J, the junction kept 13 bases outside the gene matches. The CDR3 is 17 amino acids. CDR3 bases: TGTGCCATCAGTGAGGGGGGACTAGACGTTCGATCGGGGGAGCTGTTTTTT. Its protein is CAISEGGLDVRSGELFF.

The genes are TRBV25-1 and TRBJ2-1; 13 positions match TRBD2. The CDR3 length is 15 residues. V lost 6 bases to trimming and J lost 9 bases; unmatched junction nucleotides: 8. CDR1 is MGHDK and CDR2 is SYGVNS in the germline V gene. The CDR3 nucleotides read TGTGCCAGCAGGCCGGGACTAGCGGGAACTGGTGAGCAGTTCTTC. Its translation: CASRPGLAGTGEQFF. The variable domain in full, with the rest retrieved from reference TRBV25-1 and TRBJ2-1, is EADIYQTPRYLVIGTGKKITLECSQTMGHDKMYWYQQDPGMELHLIHYSYGVNSTEKGDLSSESTVSRIRTEHFPLTLESARPSHTSQYLCASRPGLAGTGEQFFGPGTRLTVL.

V and J are TRBV7-9 and TRBJ2-1; 8 nucleotides match TRBD1. Germline V gene data show CDR1 as SEHNR and CDR2 as FQNEAQ (reference sequence). This CDR3 comprises 19 residues. V lost 4 bases, J lost 7 bases, and 21 bases stayed unmatched. The DNA for the CDR3 is TGTGCCAGCAGCTCCGGGACAGGAGAACATGTCCCCCTAGGGAATGAGCAGTTCTTC. Residues: CASSSGTGEHVPLGNEQFF.

This chain joins TRBV18 and TRBJ1-5; D is possibly TRBD1 (5 bases). Trimming left V 5 bases short and J 1 base short, with 15 bases between. CDR1 KGHSH and CDR2 LQKENI come from the germline V gene. CDR3 length equals 16 residues. The CDR3 protein is CASSEGPGRSNQPQHF. CDR3 sequence (DNA): TGTGCCAGCTCAGAGGGACCCGGGAGGAGCAATCAGCCCCAGCATTTT.

The gene calls are TRBV6-5 and TRBJ2-4, with D tentatively TRBD1 (6 bases). Trimming removed 5 bases from V and 0 bases from J, with 8 bases in between. CDR3 length: 14 amino acids. CDR1 and CDR2 from the germline V gene are MNHEY and SVGAGI. The CDR3 DNA is TGTGCCAGCAGTCTACAGGGAGCCAAAAACATTCAGTACTTC. Translating it yields CASSLQGAKNIQYF.

The chain couples TRBV9 to TRBJ2-7, with D possibly matching TRBD2 (6 bases). CDR1 and CDR2 (germline): SGDLS, YYNGEE. V gave up 3 bases and J gave up 1 base, with 11 bases separating them. The CDR3 consists of 14 residues. This CDR3 is CASSAGGASYEQYF. In nucleotides, the CDR3 is TGTGCCAGCAGCGCCGGAGGGGCGTCCTACGAGCAGTACTTC.

The chain employs TRBV18 and TRBJ1-2; the D is unclear. Deletions cut 3 bases from V and 7 bases from J, with 15 bases between. Germline loops: CDR1 KGHSH, CDR2 LQKENI. The CDR3 runs 14 residues. This chain's CDR3 is CASSPRRGEGGYTF. CDR3 bases: TGTGCCAGCTCACCGCGACGTGGGGAGGGTGGCTACACCTTC.

This chain connects TRBV7-9 to TRBJ2-7; D not certain. Germline lookup yields CDR1 SEHNR and CDR2 FQNEAQ (reference sequence). The CDR3 has 13 amino acids. V was cut by 2 bases and J by 1 base, with 6 bases left in between. The CDR3: CASSLPRSYEQYF. The CDR3 nucleotides read TGTGCCAGCAGCTTACCTAGATCCTACGAGCAGTACTTC. The full variable domain, completed using reference TRBV7-9 and TRBJ2-7, is DTGVSQNPRHKITKRGQNVTFRCDPISEHNRLYWYRQTLGQGPEFLTYFQNEAQLEKSRLLSDRFSAERPKGSFSTLEIQRTEQGDSAMYLCASSLPRSYEQYFGPGTRLTVT.